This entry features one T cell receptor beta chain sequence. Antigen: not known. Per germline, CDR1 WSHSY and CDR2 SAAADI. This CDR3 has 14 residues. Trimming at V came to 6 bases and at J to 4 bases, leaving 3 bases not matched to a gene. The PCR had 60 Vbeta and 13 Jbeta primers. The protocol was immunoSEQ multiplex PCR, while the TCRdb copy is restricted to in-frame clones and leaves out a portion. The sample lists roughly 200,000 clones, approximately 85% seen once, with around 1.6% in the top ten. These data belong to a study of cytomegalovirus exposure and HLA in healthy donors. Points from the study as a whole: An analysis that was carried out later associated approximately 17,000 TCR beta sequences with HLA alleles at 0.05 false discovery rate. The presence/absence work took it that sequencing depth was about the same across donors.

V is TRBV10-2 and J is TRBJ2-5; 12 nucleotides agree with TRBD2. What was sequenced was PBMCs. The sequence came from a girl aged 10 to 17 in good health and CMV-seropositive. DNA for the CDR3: TGCGCCAGCAGGACTAGCGGGGGACGAGAGACCCAGTACTTC. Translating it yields CASRTSGGRETQYF.